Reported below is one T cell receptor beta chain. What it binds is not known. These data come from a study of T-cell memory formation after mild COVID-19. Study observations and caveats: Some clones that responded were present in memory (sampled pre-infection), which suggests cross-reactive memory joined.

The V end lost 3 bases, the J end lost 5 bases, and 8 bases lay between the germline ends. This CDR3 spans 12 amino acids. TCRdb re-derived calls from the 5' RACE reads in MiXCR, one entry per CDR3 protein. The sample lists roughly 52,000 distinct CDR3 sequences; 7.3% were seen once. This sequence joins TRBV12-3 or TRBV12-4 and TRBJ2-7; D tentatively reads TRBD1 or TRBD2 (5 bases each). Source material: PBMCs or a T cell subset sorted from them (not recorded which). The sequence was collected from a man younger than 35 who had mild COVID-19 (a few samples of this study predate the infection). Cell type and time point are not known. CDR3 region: CASSFWGNEQYV. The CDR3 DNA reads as TGTGCCAGCAGTTTCTGGGGGAACGAGCAGTACGTC.